The clone carrying this T cell receptor beta chain was observed a single time. Germline assignment: CDR1 SNHLY and CDR2 FYNNEI. V lost 6 bases and J lost 4; bases outside the gene matches: 4. The CDR3 runs 15 residues. The data were obtained in a study of Ad26.COV2.S vaccination and SARS-CoV-2 variants. Study information: Each vaccinee took Ad26.COV2.S intramuscularly, once or twice 56 days apart.

Some clones are missing from TCRdb's copy, which holds only in-frame ones; the method was immunoSEQ multiplex PCR. The table records some 640,000 clones, around 90% of them present only once. Documented treatment: 15 to 20 received Ad26.COV2.S at low or high dose, single or two shots; several received placebo; per-sample allocation not given. Collection of the samples took place on day 63 after the first injection of vaccine or placebo. This receptor was obtained from a person aged 18-65 years who received the Ad26.COV2.S COVID-19 vaccine or a placebo. The material sequenced was peripheral blood, taken in a trial of Ad26.COV2.S vaccine versus placebo. The genes are TRBV2 and TRBJ1-6; 9 bases fit TRBD1. DNA for the CDR3: TGTGCCAGCAGAGCCGGGACAGGGTATAATTCACCCCTCCACTTT. Its protein product is CASRAGTGYNSPLHF.